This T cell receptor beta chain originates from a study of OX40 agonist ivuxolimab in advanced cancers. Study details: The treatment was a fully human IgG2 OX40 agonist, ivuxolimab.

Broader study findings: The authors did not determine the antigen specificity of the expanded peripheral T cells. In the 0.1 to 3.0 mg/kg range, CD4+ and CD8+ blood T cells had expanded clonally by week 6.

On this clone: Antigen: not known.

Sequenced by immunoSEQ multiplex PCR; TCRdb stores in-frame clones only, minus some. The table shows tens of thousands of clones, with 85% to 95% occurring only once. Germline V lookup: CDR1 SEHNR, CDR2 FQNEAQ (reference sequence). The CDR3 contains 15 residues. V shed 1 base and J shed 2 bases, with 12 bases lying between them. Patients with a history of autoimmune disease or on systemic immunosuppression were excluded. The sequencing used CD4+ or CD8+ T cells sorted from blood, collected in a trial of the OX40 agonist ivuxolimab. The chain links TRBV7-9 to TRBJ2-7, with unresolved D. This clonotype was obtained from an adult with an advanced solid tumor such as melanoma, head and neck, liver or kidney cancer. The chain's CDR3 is CASSLVPSNTYEQYF. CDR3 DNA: TGTGCCAGCAGCTTAGTCCCCTCTAATACCTACGAGCAGTACTTC.